This T cell receptor (beta chain) was obtained from a study of blood T cell repertoires in COVID-19. Study overall: T cells, B-cell-depleted T cells, or PBMCs supplied cDNA or gDNA.

Using immunoSEQ multiplex PCR, the repertoire was profiled, and TCRdb retains in-frame clones only, with some absent. The repertoire holds 250,000 to 350,000 clones, over 75% seen once, with about 8% in the top ten. CDR1 is SNHLY and CDR2 is FYNNEI in the germline V gene. J gave up 7 bases and V 3 bases, and 8 bases lay outside the gene matches. The CDR3 is 15 residues long. The clonotype comes from a woman between 50 and 59 years old who had recovered from COVID-19. The chain uses TRBV2 and TRBJ1-5; 8 bases map to TRBD1. Sequencing input: peripheral blood. In DNA form, the CDR3 reads TGTGCCAGCAGTGAGAGGGGACAGGTTCTACAGCCCCAGCATTTT. Translating gives CASSERGQVLQPQHF.